One and the same sample provided the 12 T cell receptor beta chains below, sequenced in a study of blood T cell repertoires in COVID-19 (dated by TCRdb to about 2020). Library prep was done by the immunoSEQ multiplex PCR assay. This immuneACCESS table, as held by TCRdb, lists in-frame sequences with V and J called but not all clones. Of the missing ones, under half trace to an unresolved V gene in checked studies; the others have no known cause. This sample has some 220,000 clones in its table, and less than 85% of those were observed once. The top ten hold 7.2% of the sample. Material for sequencing was peripheral blood. All receptors come from a woman in her seventies with acute or convalescent COVID-19.

This chain connects TRBV6-2 or TRBV6-3 to TRBJ2-7; 8 positions match TRBD1. Germline CDR1 is MNHEY and CDR2 is SVGEGT. The CDR3 is made up of 15 amino acids. After removal of 4 bases from V and 6 bases from J, the junction contained 11 bases not matched to a gene. The CDR3 sequence: CASSSRTGILSEQYF. As DNA, the CDR3 is TGTGCCAGCAGTTCCCGGACAGGGATACTCTCCGAGCAGTACTTC.

The rearrangement uses TRBV23-1 and TRBJ2-1; 8 bases match TRBD1. Being an ORF, TRBV23-1 has a function that is uncertain. CDR3 length: 16 amino acids. V trimming: 4 bases; J trimming: 0 bases; junction bases outside the gene matches: 5. The CDR3 reads CASSLTGASSYNEQFF. As DNA, the CDR3 is TGCGCCAGCAGTCTGACAGGGGCTAGCTCCTACAATGAGCAGTTCTTC.

This chain joins TRBV12-2 and TRBJ2-5; the D segment call TRBD2 is taken from the table without a DNA check. TRBV12-2 is termed a pseudogene. CDR3 length equals 16 residues. The CDR3: CASRLGTGVLQETQYF. CDR3 coding DNA: TGTGCAAGTCGCTTAGGTACGGGGGTCCTTCAAGAGACCCAGTACTTC.

The V and J genes are TRBV12-3 or TRBV12-4 and TRBJ1-1; D perhaps matches TRBD1 (5 bases). The CDR3 loop spans 11 amino acids. The germline V and J ends were trimmed by 7 bases and 6 bases, with 9 bases remaining between them. The CDR3 protein is CASTGGPEAFF. CDR3 DNA: TGTGCCAGCACCGGGGGACCTGAAGCTTTCTTT.

This chain connects TRBV30 to TRBJ1-3, with D perhaps TRBD1 (6 bases). CDR1 and CDR2 from the germline V gene are GTSNPN and SVGIG (reference sequence). This CDR3 comprises 15 residues. V dropped 3 bases and J dropped 0 bases, with 12 bases sitting between them. In DNA, the CDR3 is TGTGCCTGGAGAATTGGGGACATCTCTGGAAACACCATATATTTT. Its protein is CAWRIGDISGNTIYF.

The chain combines TRBV15 with TRBJ1-2; 7 nucleotides align to TRBD1. The V gene end was trimmed by 5 bases and the J gene end by 1 base; junction bases not matched to a gene: 7. CDR1 and CDR2 from the germline V gene are LNHNV and YYDKDF (reference sequence). The CDR3 has 15 residues. The CDR3 is CATSPNRGLNYGYTF. Written as DNA, the CDR3 is TGTGCCACCAGCCCGAACAGGGGCCTTAACTATGGCTACACCTTC.

The V and J genes are TRBV6-2 or TRBV6-3 and TRBJ2-1, with D hard to call. V was cut by 5 bases and J by 8 bases, with 7 bases left in between. CDR3 size: 11 residues. Per the germline V gene, CDR1 is MNHEY and CDR2 is SVGEGT. The CDR3: CASSRWYEQFF. The CDR3 nucleotides read TGTGCCAGCAGTCGGTGGTATGAGCAGTTCTTC.

With respect to this clone: The sample carries other DNA sequences with the same CDR3. J is TRBJ1-2 and V is TRBV30; D is unclear. The V end was cut by 4 bases, the J end by 4 bases, with 13 bases between. The CDR3 sequence is 13 residues long. Per germline, CDR1 GTSNPN and CDR2 SVGIG (reference sequence). The CDR3 nucleotides read TGTGCCTGGAACTTCGGCGGCGGCTATGGCTACACCTTC. Translation gives CAWNFGGGYGYTF.

The V call is TRBV6-1, the J call TRBJ2-7, with D maybe TRBD2 (6 bases). CDR1 and CDR2 (germline): MNHNS, SASEGT. Between the trimmed V and J ends, which lost 6 bases and 4 bases, there was a span of 16 bases. The CDR3 consists of 14 residues. The CDR3 protein is CASSEGLAGYEQYV. CDR3 nucleotide sequence: TGTGCCAGCAGCGAGGGACTGGCGGGATACGAGCAGTACGTC.

CDR3 sequence reads: CASRTSGGYTYNEQFF. CDR3 sequence (DNA): TGTGCCTCACGGACTAGCGGGGGGTATACCTACAATGAGCAGTTCTTC. V and J are TRBV30 and TRBJ2-1; 14 positions agree with TRBD2. Germline CDR1 is GTSNPN and CDR2 is SVGIG (reference sequence). This CDR3 comprises 16 residues. Unmatched junction bases numbered 7, after V lost 7 bases and J lost 2 bases.

In its sample, this clone was seen a few times. This chain joins TRBV4-1 and TRBJ2-1, with D perhaps TRBD2 (7 bases). The CDR3 has 17 amino acids. V lost 4 bases to trimming and J lost 6 bases, with 22 bases between them. Per the germline V gene, CDR1 is MGHRA and CDR2 is YSYEKL. CDR3 nucleotides: TGCGCCAGCAGCCCCGGCGCGGTGCGGGGGCCGGGCAATGAGCAGTTCTTC. It translates to CASSPGAVRGPGNEQFF.

A single count supports this clone. The rearrangement joins TRBV19 to TRBJ1-6; no firm D call. The germline gives CDR1 LNHDA, CDR2 SQIVND (reference sequence). This CDR3 region has 16 residues. The V and J ends lost 6 bases and 1 base respectively, with 13 bases between them. The chain's CDR3 is CASSPRLESYNSPLHF. The DNA of the CDR3 is TGTGCCAGTAGCCCACGTCTAGAGTCCTATAATTCACCCCTCCACTTT.